The 26 T cell receptor beta chains in this list originate from one sample, sequenced in a study of T-cell memory formation after mild COVID-19. Each CDR3 protein is one row after TCRdb ran MiXCR on the 5' RACE reads. The table shows 250,000 to 400,000 distinct CDR3 sequences, with more than 13% occurring only once. Sequenced sample: PBMCs or a T cell subset sorted from them (not recorded which). Receptors were obtained from a young man who had mild COVID-19 (a few samples of this study predate the infection). Cell type and time point are not known.

This clonotype was counted only a few times. The gene calls are TRBV4-1 and TRBJ2-2; TRBD2 agrees at 10 bases. With 0 bases clipped from V and 6 bases from J, the junction kept 1 base outside the gene matches. The CDR3 is 15 amino acids. Germline V CDR1 and CDR2: MGHRA, YSYEKL. CDR3 sequence reads: CASSQESGGAGELFF. CDR3 bases: TGCGCCAGCAGCCAAGAGAGCGGGGGGGCCGGGGAGCTGTTTTTT.

This chain joins TRBV7-2 and TRBJ2-5; D not resolved. The CDR3 contains 15 residues. V dropped 1 base and J dropped 3 bases, with 12 bases sitting between them. Looked up from germline, CDR1 is SGHTA and CDR2 is FQGNSA. The CDR3 loop is CASSLVVTVKETQYF. CDR3 DNA: TGTGCCAGCAGCTTAGTGGTAACCGTAAAAGAGACCCAGTACTTC.

This clonotype was recorded a few times. This sequence joins TRBV11-2 and TRBJ2-7; tentatively, D is TRBD1 or TRBD2 (5 bases each). CDR1 SGHAT and CDR2 FQNNGV come from the germline V gene. There are 14 residues in the CDR3. The V and J ends lost 4 bases and 0 bases respectively, with 10 bases between them. CDR3 DNA: TGTGCCAGCAGCTCCCGGGACGGCTCCTACGAGCAGTACTTC. It codes for CASSSRDGSYEQYF.

This clonotype was picked up a small number of times. This chain connects TRBV19 to TRBJ1-6; 10 nucleotides agree with TRBD1. Germline V gene lookup returns CDR1 LNHDA and CDR2 SQIVND (reference sequence). This CDR3 has 15 residues. V gave up 1 base and J gave up 13 bases; unmatched junction bases: 7. CDR3 DNA: TGTGCCAGTAGTATAGCCTCCGGGACAGGGGCGCCCCTCCACTTT. Translation: CASSIASGTGAPLHF.

This clonotype was detected only a few times. The V gene is TRBV6-5, the J gene TRBJ2-7, with D tentatively TRBD1 (5 bases). Germline V lookup: CDR1 MNHEY, CDR2 SVGAGI. V gave up 6 bases and J gave up 0 bases, with 12 bases separating them. The CDR3 spans 14 residues. The CDR3 DNA reads as TGTGCCAGCAGCCGACAGAGTAGCTCCTACGAGCAGTACTTC. Its translation: CASSRQSSSYEQYF.

This clonotype turned up a few times. V is TRBV18 and J is TRBJ2-1, with D unresolved. Deletions cut 6 bases from V and 5 bases from J, with 14 bases between. The CDR3 is 14 residues long. CDR1 and CDR2 (germline): KGHSH, LQKENI. The CDR3, as DNA: TGTGCCAGCTCCGACGGAAGGTCTGACAATGAGCAGTTCTTC. It specifies CASSDGRSDNEQFF.

CDR3 bases: TGCAGCGTTGAAGGTCGGACAGGTGGTACAGATACGCAGTATTTT. This codes for CSVEGRTGGTDTQYF. The J gene is TRBJ2-3, the V gene TRBV29-1, with TRBD1 identical over 7 bases. Per germline, CDR1 SQVTM and CDR2 ANQGSEA. Trimming removed 1 base from V and 3 bases from J; junction bases left unmatched: 7. The CDR3 runs 15 residues.

The rearrangement uses TRBV5-4 and TRBJ2-7; tentatively, D is TRBD2 (5 bases). CDR1 is SGHNT and CDR2 is YYREEE in the germline V gene (reference sequence). The CDR3 runs to 15 residues. V gave up 0 bases and J gave up 4 bases, with 14 bases separating them. DNA of the CDR3: TGTGCCAGCAGCTTGGACTTTCGGGGTAATTACGAGCAGTACTTC. Residues: CASSLDFRGNYEQYF.

This clonotype appeared a few times. This chain joins TRBV5-1 and TRBJ2-3; D remains ambiguous. The germline gives CDR1 SGHRS, CDR2 YFSETQ. Deletions cut 2 bases from V and 4 bases from J, with 14 bases between. The CDR3 has 15 amino acids. CDR3 sequence reads: CASSFSPIRADTQYF. The DNA for the CDR3 is TGCGCCAGCAGCTTCTCCCCCATTCGGGCAGATACGCAGTATTTT.

The chain couples TRBV5-1 to TRBJ1-2; perhaps TRBD1 as D (5 bases). In germline, CDR1 is SGHRS, CDR2 YFSETQ. The CDR3 spans 14 residues. V was clipped by 5 bases and J by 0 bases, with 11 bases between them. CDR3: CASRTETANYGYTF. Written as DNA, the CDR3 is TGCGCCAGCAGAACAGAGACAGCTAACTATGGCTACACCTTC.

The table lists this clonotype with a few counts. V is TRBV12-3 or TRBV12-4 and J is TRBJ1-5; D unresolved. The length of the CDR3 is 14 residues. V was cut by 6 bases and J by 6 bases, with 15 bases left in between. The CDR3 loop is CASSPEAGGQPQHF. DNA of the CDR3: TGTGCCAGCAGCCCTGAGGCGGGCGGTCAGCCCCAGCATTTT.

This clonotype was seen many times. The V and J genes are TRBV6-2 or TRBV6-3 and TRBJ2-7; 11 bases are a match to TRBD2. Trimming at V came to 4 bases and at J to 2 bases, leaving 4 bases not matched to a gene. The CDR3 covers 15 residues. CDR1 MNHEY and CDR2 SVGEGT come from the germline V gene. As DNA, the CDR3 is TGTGCCAGCAGTTTCGGACTAGCGGGTCCCTACGAGCAGTACGTC. It yields the protein CASSFGLAGPYEQYV.

This chain's CDR3 is CASSLGPGCAFF. DNA for the CDR3: TGTGCCAGCAGCTTAGGTCCCGGGTGTGCTTTCTTT. This chain uses TRBV7-3 with TRBJ1-1; D gene uncertain. Germline CDR1 SGHTA, CDR2 FQGTGA. The V gene lost 2 bases and the J gene lost 11 bases, with 12 bases spanning the gap. There are 12 residues in the CDR3.

V is TRBV6-5 and J is TRBJ1-5; D may be TRBD1 (5 bases). This CDR3 is built from 15 residues. Trimming removed 5 bases at V and 7 bases at J, with 18 bases between. The germline V gene encodes CDR1 MNHEY and CDR2 SVGAGI. CDR3: CASSLRDPTQQPQHF. CDR3 in DNA: TGTGCCAGCAGTCTCCGGGACCCAACGCAGCAGCCCCAGCATTTT.

V is TRBV24-1 and J is TRBJ2-3; D is possibly TRBD1 or TRBD2 (5 bases each). Germline loops: CDR1 KGHDR, CDR2 SFDVKD. CDR3 length equals 15 residues. Trimming removed 9 bases at V and 0 bases at J, with 15 bases between. CDR3 nucleotide sequence: TGTGCCACCGGAGACTCGGGACCGAGCACAGATACGCAGTATTTT. Translating gives CATGDSGPSTDTQYF.

The V call is TRBV7-2, the J call TRBJ2-7; TRBD2 is a possible D gene (5 bases). The CDR3 has 13 amino acids. Germline V gene sequence: CDR1 SGHTA, CDR2 FQGNSA. V lost 2 bases and J lost 5, with 10 bases in between. As DNA, the CDR3 is TGTGCCAGCAGCTTAAATTTGGGAGACGAGCAGTACGTC. Protein product: CASSLNLGDEQYV.

The V and J genes are TRBV7-9 and TRBJ2-1; D possibly matches TRBD1 or TRBD2 (5 bases each). Per the germline V gene, CDR1 is SEHNR and CDR2 is FQNEAQ (reference sequence). Trimming cost V 5 bases and J 14 bases, with 13 bases left between them. The CDR3 runs to 11 residues. In nucleotides, the CDR3 is TGTGCCAGCAGCGACGAGGGGTGGGAGTTCTTC. Protein sequence: CASSDEGWEFF.

The chain is built from TRBV9 and TRBJ2-1; TRBD2 matches at 8 bases. The ends lost 3 bases at V and 2 bases at J; junction bases unmatched: 4. The CDR3 is 15 amino acids. Germline V CDR1 and CDR2: SGDLS, YYNGEE. CDR3 DNA sequence: TGTGCCAGCAGCGGCGGGGGGCACACCTACAATGAGCAGTTCTTC. Its translation is CASSGGGHTYNEQFF.

This clonotype was observed a few times. The DNA for the CDR3 is TGCGCCAGCAGCTCAGACGGAAATAATTCACCCCTCCACTTT. Its translation is CASSSDGNNSPLHF. The chain joins TRBV5-1 to TRBJ1-6, with D unresolved. V was shortened by 3 bases and J by 5 bases, with 9 bases between the two germline ends. Per germline, CDR1 SGHRS and CDR2 YFSETQ. The CDR3 runs 14 residues.

The rearrangement joins TRBV12-3 or TRBV12-4 to TRBJ1-3; D remains unclear. The CDR3 spans 14 residues. Trimming cost V 6 bases and J 3 bases, with 12 bases left between them. The CDR3 loop is CASRANGFGNTIYF. The CDR3 DNA is TGTGCCAGCAGGGCTAACGGATTTGGAAACACCATATATTTT.

This rearrangement joins TRBV4-3 to TRBJ1-2, with unresolved D. Germline values: CDR1 LGHNA, CDR2 YSLEER. Trimming cost V 0 bases and J 9 bases, with 17 bases left between them. The CDR3 is 15 amino acids. DNA of the CDR3: TGCGCCAGCAGCCAAGATCCGTCGCAGACGATGAGCTACACCTTC. Its protein is CASSQDPSQTMSYTF.

The chain combines TRBV2 with TRBJ2-3, with D possibly being TRBD1 (5 bases). The CDR3 spans 13 residues. From germline, CDR1 is SNHLY and CDR2 FYNNEI. Trimming removed 7 bases at V and 2 bases at J, with 10 bases between. CDR3: CASKGQNTDTQYF. For the CDR3, the DNA is TGTGCCAGCAAGGGGCAGAACACAGATACGCAGTATTTT.

In its sample, this clonotype was seen a few times. The chain recombines TRBV7-2 with TRBJ1-5, with D tentatively TRBD1 (6 bases). Germline V CDR1 and CDR2: SGHTA, FQGNSA. The CDR3 covers 15 residues. V lost 5 bases, J lost 7 bases, and 18 bases lay in between. CDR3 coding DNA: TGTGCCAGCAGCCACCATCCAGGGGAAGGCCAGCCCCAGCATTTT. Protein: CASSHHPGEGQPQHF.

This clonotype was found a few times. The chain employs TRBV4-1 and TRBJ2-2; either TRBD1 or TRBD2 may supply D (5 bases each). Germline lookup yields CDR1 MGHRA and CDR2 YSYEKL. With 1 base removed from V and 4 bases from J, the gap between germline ends came to 10 bases. CDR3 length equals 15 residues. The CDR3 reads CASSQVYGATGELFF. The CDR3 DNA sequence: TGCGCCAGCAGCCAAGTATACGGGGCCACCGGGGAGCTGTTTTTT.

J is TRBJ2-7 and V is TRBV6-2 or TRBV6-3; no firm D call. The CDR3 has 13 residues. V lost 5 bases and J 3 bases, leaving 11 bases between the germline ends. CDR1 and CDR2 from the germline V gene are MNHEY and SVGEGT. Here the CDR3 reads CASSGPVNYEQYV. The CDR3 DNA is TGTGCCAGCAGTGGCCCGGTCAACTACGAGCAGTACGTC.

In nucleotides, the CDR3 is TGTGCCAGCAGTTATACAGGGTTTGAGACCCAGTACTTC. This sequence encodes CASSYTGFETQYF. The chain combines TRBV7-2 with TRBJ2-5; TRBD1 might be the D (6 bases). The CDR3 runs to 13 residues. V was trimmed by 6 bases and J by 5 bases, leaving 13 bases between them. From germline, CDR1 is SGHTA and CDR2 FQGNSA.